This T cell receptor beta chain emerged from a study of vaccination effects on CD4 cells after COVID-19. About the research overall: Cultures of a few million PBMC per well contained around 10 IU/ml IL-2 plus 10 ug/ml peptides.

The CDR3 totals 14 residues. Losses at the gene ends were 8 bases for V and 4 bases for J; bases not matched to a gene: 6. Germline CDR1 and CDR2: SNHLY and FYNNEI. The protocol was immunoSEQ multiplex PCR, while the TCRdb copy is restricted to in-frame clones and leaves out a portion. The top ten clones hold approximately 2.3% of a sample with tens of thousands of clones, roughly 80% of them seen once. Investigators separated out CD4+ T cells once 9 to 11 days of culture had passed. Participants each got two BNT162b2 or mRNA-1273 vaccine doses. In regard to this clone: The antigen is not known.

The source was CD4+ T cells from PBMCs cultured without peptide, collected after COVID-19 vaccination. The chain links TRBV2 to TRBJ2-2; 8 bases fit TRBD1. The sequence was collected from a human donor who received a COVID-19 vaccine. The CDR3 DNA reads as TGTGCCAGCGGCGGGACAGGACTCACCGGGGAGCTGTTTTTT. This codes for CASGGTGLTGELFF.